The 9 T cell receptor beta chains below were found in one sample sequenced in a study of cytomegalovirus exposure and HLA in healthy donors. The table came from immunoSEQ multiplex PCR; TCRdb's copy has only in-frame clones and leaves some out. The sample yields 98,000 or so clones, 95% seen once. The source material was PBMCs. These receptors were collected from a woman aged 18 to 35 in good health and CMV-seronegative.

This clone has more than one count but fewer than ten. This sequence joins TRBV4-2 and TRBJ1-4, with a weak D call TRBD1 (5 bases). This CDR3 is 15 amino acids long. Germline V gene sequence: CDR1 LGHNA, CDR2 YNFKEQ. The V and J ends lost 0 bases and 0 bases respectively, with 5 bases between them. CDR3 protein: CASSQDRATNEKLFF. For the CDR3, the DNA is TGTGCCAGCAGCCAAGACAGGGCAACTAATGAAAAACTGTTTTTT.

The gene calls are TRBV19 and TRBJ2-1; 11 positions agree with TRBD2. The V segment lost 7 bases and the J segment 15 bases; nucleotides outside the gene matches: 11. This CDR3 is built from 13 residues. In germline, CDR1 is LNHDA, CDR2 SQIVND (reference sequence). CDR3 in amino acids: CASTNLAGGTPFF. The CDR3 DNA is TGTGCCAGTACCAATCTAGCGGGGGGCACCCCGTTCTTC.

This CDR3 reads CASSLGGIYEQYF. The CDR3 DNA follows: TGTGCCAGCAGCTTGGGGGGGATTTACGAGCAGTACTTC. This chain joins TRBV7-8 and TRBJ2-7, with TRBD2 matching 7 bases. V trimming: 3 bases; J trimming: 4 bases; junction bases outside the gene matches: 3. Germline V gene sequence: CDR1 SGHVS, CDR2 FQNEAQ. This CDR3 contains 13 residues.

This clone was observed many times. The chain joins TRBV7-8 to TRBJ1-4; the D gene is possibly TRBD1 (6 bases). The germline CDR1 and CDR2 sequences are SGHVS and FQNEAQ. V lost 1 base and J lost 3, with 9 bases in between. This CDR3 is 15 amino acids long. The CDR3 spells CASSLGWGPNEKLFF. CDR3 DNA sequence: TGTGCCAGCAGCTTAGGTTGGGGGCCTAATGAAAAACTGTTTTTT.

The CDR3 sequence is CSVVGTGVTEAFF. The CDR3 DNA reads TGCAGCGTTGTGGGGACAGGGGTAACTGAAGCTTTCTTT. The V gene is TRBV29-1, the J gene TRBJ1-1, with 10 positions matching TRBD1. The CDR3 covers 13 residues. Per the germline V gene, CDR1 is SQVTM and CDR2 is ANQGSEA. V lost 4 bases, J lost 5 bases, and 4 bases stayed unmatched.

This chain links TRBV7-9 with TRBJ1-1, with TRBD1 as a possible D gene (6 bases). Germline V gene lookup returns CDR1 SEHNR and CDR2 FQNEAQ (reference sequence). The CDR3 runs to 15 residues. Trimming cost V 2 bases and J 1 base, with 11 bases left between them. DNA of the CDR3: TGTGCCAGCAGCTTAACCGGCAGGGGGAACACTGAAGCTTTCTTT. This translates into CASSLTGRGNTEAFF.

The table lists this clone with a count of one. This chain uses TRBV6-6 with TRBJ2-7, with 10 bases that match TRBD1. V dropped 7 bases and J dropped 3; count of bases not matched to a gene: 3. Germline CDR1 reads MNHNY; CDR2 reads SVGAGI (reference sequence). The CDR3 has 13 amino acids. The CDR3 is CASTGQGVYEQYF. For the CDR3, the DNA is TGTGCCAGCACTGGACAGGGGGTCTACGAGCAGTACTTC.

This chain joins TRBV6-1 and TRBJ1-2, with 9 positions matching TRBD1. V lost 3 bases to trimming and J lost 2 bases; unmatched junction nucleotides: 7. The germline V gene encodes CDR1 MNHNS and CDR2 SASEGT. The CDR3 loop spans 16 amino acids. The CDR3 nucleotides read TGTGCCAGCAGTGAGTGGGGACAGGGTTTCAACTATGGCTACACCTTC. Its translation is CASSEWGQGFNYGYTF.

This clone was detected a few times. This rearrangement joins TRBV27 to TRBJ2-4; TRBD1 aligns across 9 bases. The CDR3 totals 15 residues. Per germline, CDR1 MNHEY and CDR2 SMNVEV (reference sequence). Germline trimming cut 6 bases from V and 2 bases from J; bases unmatched to any gene: 5. CDR3 nucleotide sequence: TGTGCCAGCAGAGCACAGGGGGCGACCAAAAACATTCAGTACTTC. Translated, it gives CASRAQGATKNIQYF.